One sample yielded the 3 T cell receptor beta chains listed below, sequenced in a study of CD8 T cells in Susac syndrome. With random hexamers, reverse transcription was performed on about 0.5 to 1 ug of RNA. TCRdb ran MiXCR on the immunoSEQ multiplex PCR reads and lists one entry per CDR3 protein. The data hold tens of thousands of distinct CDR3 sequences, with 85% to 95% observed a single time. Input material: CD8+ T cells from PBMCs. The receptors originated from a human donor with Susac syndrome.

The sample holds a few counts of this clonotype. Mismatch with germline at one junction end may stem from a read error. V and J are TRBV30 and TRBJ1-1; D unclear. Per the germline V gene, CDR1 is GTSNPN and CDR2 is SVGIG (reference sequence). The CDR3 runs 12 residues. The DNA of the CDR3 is TGTGCCTGGAGGGAGGTGAACACTGAAGCTTTTTTT. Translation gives CAWREVNTEAFF.

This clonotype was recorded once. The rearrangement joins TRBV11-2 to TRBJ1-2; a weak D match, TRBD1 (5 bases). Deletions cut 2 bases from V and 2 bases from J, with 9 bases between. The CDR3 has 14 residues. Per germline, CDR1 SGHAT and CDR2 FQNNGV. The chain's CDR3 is CASSLNSGNYGYTF. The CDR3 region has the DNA TGTGCCAGCAGCTTAAACTCAGGGAACTATGGCTACACCTTC. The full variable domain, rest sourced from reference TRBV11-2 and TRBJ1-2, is EAGVAQSPRYKIIEKRQSVAFWCNPISGHATLYWYQQILGQGPKLLIQFQNNGVVDDSQLPKDRFSAERLKGVDSTLKIQPAKLEDSAVYLCASSLNSGNYGYTFGSGTRLTVV.

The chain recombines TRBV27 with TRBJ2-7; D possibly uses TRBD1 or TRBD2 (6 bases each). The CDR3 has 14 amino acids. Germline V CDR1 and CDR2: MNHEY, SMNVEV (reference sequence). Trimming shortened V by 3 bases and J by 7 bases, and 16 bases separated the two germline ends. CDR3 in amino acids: CASSFLGGEVEQYF. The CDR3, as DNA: TGTGCCAGCAGTTTCCTCGGGGGCGAGGTTGAGCAGTACTTC.